This TCR beta chain was identified during a study of CD8+ T cells in alopecia areata. Study results and caveats: Sequences from scalp samples also cover resident alphabeta T cells of normal skin. Greater clonality was observed in lesional scalp samples, especially alopecia totalis/universalis, versus normal scalp.

The CDR3 spans 15 residues. V lost 3 bases, J lost 4 bases, and 14 bases lay in between. Germline V gene lookup returns CDR1 SGDLS and CDR2 YYNGEE. As concerns this clone: Its specificity is unknown.

Extraction and reverse transcription of RNA yielded cDNA as the sequencing template. TCRdb's table, derived via immunoSEQ multiplex PCR, lists solely in-frame clones and lacks some. This table has 90,000 to 150,000 clones, 55% to 80% appearing once. The genes are TRBV9 and TRBJ1-5, with no clear D. The sample taken for sequencing was CD4+ T cells sorted from blood. The receptor was isolated from a human donor in good health. CDR3 bases: TGTGCCAGCAGCGAGGGTCCGGGAACAAATCAGCCCCAGCATTTT. It specifies CASSEGPGTNQPQHF.